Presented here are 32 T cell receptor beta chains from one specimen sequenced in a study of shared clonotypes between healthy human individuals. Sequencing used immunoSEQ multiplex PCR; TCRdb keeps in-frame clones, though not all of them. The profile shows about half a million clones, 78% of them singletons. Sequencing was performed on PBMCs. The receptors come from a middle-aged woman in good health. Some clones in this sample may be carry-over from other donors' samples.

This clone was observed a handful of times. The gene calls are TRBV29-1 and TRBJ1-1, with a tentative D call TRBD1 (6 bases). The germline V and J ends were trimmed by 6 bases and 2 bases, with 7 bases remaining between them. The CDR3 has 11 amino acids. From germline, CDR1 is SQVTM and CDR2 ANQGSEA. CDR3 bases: TGCAGCGTACAGGGAAACACTGAAGCTTTCTTT. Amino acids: CSVQGNTEAFF.

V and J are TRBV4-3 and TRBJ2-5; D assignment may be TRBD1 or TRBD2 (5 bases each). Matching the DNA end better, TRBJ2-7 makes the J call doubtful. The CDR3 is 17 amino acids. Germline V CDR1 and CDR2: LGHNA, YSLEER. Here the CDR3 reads CASSQDRGPSHAYEQYF. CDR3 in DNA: TGCGCCAGCAGCCAAGATCGGGGCCCCTCCCATGCCTACGAGCAGTACTTC.

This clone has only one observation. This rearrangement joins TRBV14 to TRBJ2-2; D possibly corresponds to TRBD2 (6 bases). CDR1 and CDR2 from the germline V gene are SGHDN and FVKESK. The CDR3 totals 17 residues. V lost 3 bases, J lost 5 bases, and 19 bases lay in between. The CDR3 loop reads CASSHPGGAAETGELFF. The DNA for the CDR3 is TGTGCCAGCAGCCACCCCGGAGGGGCTGCTGAAACCGGGGAGCTGTTTTTT.

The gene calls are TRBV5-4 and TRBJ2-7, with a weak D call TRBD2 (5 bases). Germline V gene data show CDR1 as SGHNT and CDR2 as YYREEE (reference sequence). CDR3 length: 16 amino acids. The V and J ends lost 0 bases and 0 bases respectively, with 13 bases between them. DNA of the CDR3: TGTGCCAGCAGCTTGGGGGGAGCGCTAAGCTCCTACGAGCAGTACTTC. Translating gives CASSLGGALSSYEQYF.

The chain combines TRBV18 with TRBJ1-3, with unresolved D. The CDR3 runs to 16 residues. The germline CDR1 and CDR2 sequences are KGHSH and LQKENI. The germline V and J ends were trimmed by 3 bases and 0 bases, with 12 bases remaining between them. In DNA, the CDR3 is TGTGCCAGCTCACCGGGGTCGCCGTTCTCTGGAAACACCATATATTTT. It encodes CASSPGSPFSGNTIYF.

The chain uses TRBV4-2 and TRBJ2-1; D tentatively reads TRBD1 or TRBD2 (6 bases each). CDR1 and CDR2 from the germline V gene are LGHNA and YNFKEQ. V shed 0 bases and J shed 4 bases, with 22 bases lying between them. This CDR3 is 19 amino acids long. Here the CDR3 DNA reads TGTGCCAGCAGCCAAGAGGGGGGCGGCCAGAGGGGACTTTACAATGAGCAGTTCTTC. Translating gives CASSQEGGGQRGLYNEQFF.

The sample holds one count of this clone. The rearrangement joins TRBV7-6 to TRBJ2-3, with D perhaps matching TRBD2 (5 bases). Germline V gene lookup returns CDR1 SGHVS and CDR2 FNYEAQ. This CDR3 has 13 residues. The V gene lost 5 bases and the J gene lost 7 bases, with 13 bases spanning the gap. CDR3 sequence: CASSGHLANTQYF. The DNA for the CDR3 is TGTGCCAGCAGCGGCCACCTAGCAAATACGCAGTATTTT.

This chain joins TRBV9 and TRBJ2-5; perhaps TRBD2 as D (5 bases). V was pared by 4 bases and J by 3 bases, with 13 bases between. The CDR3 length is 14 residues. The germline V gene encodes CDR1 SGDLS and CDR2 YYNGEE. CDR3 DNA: TGTGCCAGCAGCACCGGGGTCTCGGAAGAGACCCAGTACTTC. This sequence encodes CASSTGVSEETQYF.

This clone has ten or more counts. This chain's CDR3 is CASSPTFGQGTETQYF. CDR3 nucleotides: TGCGCCAGCAGCCCCACTTTCGGACAGGGGACGGAGACCCAGTACTTC. This chain connects TRBV4-1 to TRBJ2-5; 9 nucleotides match TRBD1. After removal of 4 bases from V and 5 bases from J, the junction contained 11 bases not matched to a gene. Germline V CDR1 and CDR2: MGHRA, YSYEKL. The CDR3 contains 16 residues.

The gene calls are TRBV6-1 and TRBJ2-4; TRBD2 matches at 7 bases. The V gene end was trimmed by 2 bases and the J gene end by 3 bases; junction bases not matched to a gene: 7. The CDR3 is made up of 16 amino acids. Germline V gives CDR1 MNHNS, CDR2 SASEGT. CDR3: CASSESLGEGKNIQYF. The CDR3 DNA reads TGTGCCAGCAGTGAATCCCTAGGGGAGGGCAAAAACATTCAGTACTTC.

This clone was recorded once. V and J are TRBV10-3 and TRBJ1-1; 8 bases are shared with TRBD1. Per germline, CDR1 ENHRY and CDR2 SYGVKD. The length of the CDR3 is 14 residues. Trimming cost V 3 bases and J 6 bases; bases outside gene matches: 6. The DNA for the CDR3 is TGTGCCATCAGTGACGGACAGGGTTTCGCTGAAGCTTTCTTT. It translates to CAISDGQGFAEAFF.

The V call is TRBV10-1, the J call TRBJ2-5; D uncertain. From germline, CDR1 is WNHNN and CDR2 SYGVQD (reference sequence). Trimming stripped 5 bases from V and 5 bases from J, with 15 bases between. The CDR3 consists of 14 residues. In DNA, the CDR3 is TGCGCCAGCAGTCCCAACGCCCGGACCGAGACCCAGTACTTC. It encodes CASSPNARTETQYF.

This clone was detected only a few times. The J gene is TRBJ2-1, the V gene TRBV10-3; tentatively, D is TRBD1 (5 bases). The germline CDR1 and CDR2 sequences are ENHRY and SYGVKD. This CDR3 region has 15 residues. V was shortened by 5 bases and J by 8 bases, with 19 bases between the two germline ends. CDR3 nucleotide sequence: TGTGCCATCAGTCCCGCAAGGGGAAGTGAGGATGAGCAGTTCTTC. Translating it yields CAISPARGSEDEQFF.

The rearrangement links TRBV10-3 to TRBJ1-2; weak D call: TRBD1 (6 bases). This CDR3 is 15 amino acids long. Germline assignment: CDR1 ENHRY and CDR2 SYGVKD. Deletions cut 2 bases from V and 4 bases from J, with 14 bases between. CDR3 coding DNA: TGTGCCATCAGTGAGAGGGAGACAGGAGCCTATGGCTACACCTTC. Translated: CAISERETGAYGYTF.

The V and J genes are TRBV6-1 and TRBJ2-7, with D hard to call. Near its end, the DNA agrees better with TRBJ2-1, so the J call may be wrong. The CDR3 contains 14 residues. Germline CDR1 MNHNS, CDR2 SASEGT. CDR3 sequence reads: CASSELRDYNEQFF. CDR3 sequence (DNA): TGTGCCAGCAGTGAATTGCGAGACTACAATGAGCAGTTCTTC.

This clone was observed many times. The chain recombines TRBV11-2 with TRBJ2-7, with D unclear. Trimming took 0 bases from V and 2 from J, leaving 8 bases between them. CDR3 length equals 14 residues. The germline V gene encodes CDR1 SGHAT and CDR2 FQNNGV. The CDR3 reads CASSLDRAAYEQYF. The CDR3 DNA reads TGTGCCAGCAGCTTAGATAGGGCAGCCTACGAGCAGTACTTC.

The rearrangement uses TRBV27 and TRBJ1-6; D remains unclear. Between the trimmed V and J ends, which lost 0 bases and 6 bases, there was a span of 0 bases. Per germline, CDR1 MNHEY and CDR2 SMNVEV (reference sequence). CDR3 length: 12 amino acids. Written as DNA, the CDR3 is TGTGCCAGCAGTTTATCTAATTCACCCCTCCACTTT. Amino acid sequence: CASSLSNSPLHF.

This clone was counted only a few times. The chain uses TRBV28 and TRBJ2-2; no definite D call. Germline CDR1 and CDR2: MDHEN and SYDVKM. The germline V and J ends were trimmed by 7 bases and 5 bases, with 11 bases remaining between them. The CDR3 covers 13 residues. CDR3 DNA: TGTGCCAGCACCCATAGTATGACCGGGGAGCTGTTTTTT. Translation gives CASTHSMTGELFF.

The CDR3 sequence: CASSLVGQGYEQYF. In DNA form, the CDR3 reads TGTGCCAGCAGTTTGGTGGGACAGGGTTACGAGCAGTACTTC. This sequence joins TRBV28 and TRBJ2-7, with 9 positions matching TRBD1. Trimming removed 3 bases from V and 4 bases from J; junction bases left unmatched: 4. The CDR3 loop spans 14 amino acids. Germline values: CDR1 MDHEN, CDR2 SYDVKM.

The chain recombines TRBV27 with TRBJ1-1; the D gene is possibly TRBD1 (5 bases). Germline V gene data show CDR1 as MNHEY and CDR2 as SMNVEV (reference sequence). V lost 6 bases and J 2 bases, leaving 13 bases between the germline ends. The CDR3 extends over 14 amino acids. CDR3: CASRGREDNTEAFF. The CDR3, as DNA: TGTGCCAGCAGAGGCAGGGAGGATAACACTGAAGCTTTCTTT.

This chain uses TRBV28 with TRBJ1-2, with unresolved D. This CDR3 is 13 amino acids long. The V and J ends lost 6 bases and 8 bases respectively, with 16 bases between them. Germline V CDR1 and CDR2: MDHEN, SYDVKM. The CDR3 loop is CASSHLEAGGYTF. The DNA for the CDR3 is TGTGCCAGCAGCCACCTTGAGGCAGGAGGCTACACCTTC.

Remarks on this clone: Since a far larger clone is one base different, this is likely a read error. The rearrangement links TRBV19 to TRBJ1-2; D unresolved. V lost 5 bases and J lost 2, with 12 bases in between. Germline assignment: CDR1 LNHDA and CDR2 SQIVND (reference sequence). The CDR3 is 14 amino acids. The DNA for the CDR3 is TGTGCCAGTAGTCCGCAGAGCCGCAACTATGGCTACACCTTC. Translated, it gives CASSPQSRNYGYTF.

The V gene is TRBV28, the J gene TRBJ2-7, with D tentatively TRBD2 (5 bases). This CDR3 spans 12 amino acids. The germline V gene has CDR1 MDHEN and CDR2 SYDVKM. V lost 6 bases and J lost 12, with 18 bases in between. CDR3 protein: CASSLMASRPYF. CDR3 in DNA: TGTGCCAGCAGCCTTATGGCTAGCCGTCCGTACTTC. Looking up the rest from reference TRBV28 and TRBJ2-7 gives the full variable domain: DVKVTQSSRYLVKRTGEKVFLECVQDMDHENMFWYRQDPGLGLRLIYFSYDVKMKEKGDIPEGYSVSREKKERFSLILESASTNQTSMYLCASSLMASRPYFGPGTRLTVT.

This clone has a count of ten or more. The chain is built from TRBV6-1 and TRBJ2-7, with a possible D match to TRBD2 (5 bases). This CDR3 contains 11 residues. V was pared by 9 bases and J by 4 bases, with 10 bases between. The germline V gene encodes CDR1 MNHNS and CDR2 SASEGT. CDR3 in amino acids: CASGREYEQYF. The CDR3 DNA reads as TGTGCCAGTGGAAGGGAGTACGAGCAGTACTTC.

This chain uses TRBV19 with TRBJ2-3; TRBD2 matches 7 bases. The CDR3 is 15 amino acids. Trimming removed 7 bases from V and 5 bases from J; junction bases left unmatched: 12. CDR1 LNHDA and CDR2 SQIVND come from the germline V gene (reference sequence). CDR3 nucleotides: TGTGCCAGTACCTACCATAGCGGGTCGGAAGATACGCAGTATTTT. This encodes CASTYHSGSEDTQYF.

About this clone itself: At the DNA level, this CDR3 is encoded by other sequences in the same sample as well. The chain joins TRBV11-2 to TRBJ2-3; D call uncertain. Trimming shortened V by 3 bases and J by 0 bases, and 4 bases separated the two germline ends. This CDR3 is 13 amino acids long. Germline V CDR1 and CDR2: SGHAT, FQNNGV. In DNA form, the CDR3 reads TGTGCCAGCAGCTTGGTGAGCACAGATACGCAGTATTTT. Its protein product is CASSLVSTDTQYF.

CDR3 amino acids: CASTTGPQAFF. The CDR3 region has the DNA TGTGCCTCCACTACCGGACCTCAAGCTTTCTTT. The chain has TRBV30 and TRBJ1-1; D unclear. Germline assignment: CDR1 GTSNPN and CDR2 SVGIG (reference sequence). The CDR3 length is 11 residues. V lost 7 bases, J lost 9 bases, and 15 bases lay in between.

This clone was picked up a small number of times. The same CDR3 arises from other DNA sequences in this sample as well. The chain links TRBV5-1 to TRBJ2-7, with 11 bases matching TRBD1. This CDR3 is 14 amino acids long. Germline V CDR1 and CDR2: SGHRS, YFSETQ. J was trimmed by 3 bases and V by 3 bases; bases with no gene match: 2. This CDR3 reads CASSSGTGGYEQYF. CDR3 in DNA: TGCGCCAGCAGCTCGGGGACAGGGGGCTACGAGCAGTACTTC.

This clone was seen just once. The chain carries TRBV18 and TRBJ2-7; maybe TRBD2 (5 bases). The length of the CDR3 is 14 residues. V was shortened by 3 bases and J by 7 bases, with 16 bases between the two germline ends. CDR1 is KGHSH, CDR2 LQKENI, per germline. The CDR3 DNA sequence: TGTGCCAGCTCACCGAGCGGTTTTTTAGGAGAGCAGTACTTC. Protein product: CASSPSGFLGEQYF.

The CDR3 nucleotides read TGCGCCAGCAGCCAAGAGTCCACGAACTATGGCTACACCTTC. As protein: CASSQESTNYGYTF. The chain uses TRBV4-3 and TRBJ1-2; D not resolved. The CDR3 is made up of 14 amino acids. V was shortened by 0 bases and J by 2 bases, with 7 bases between the two germline ends. Germline CDR1 reads LGHNA; CDR2 reads YSLEER.

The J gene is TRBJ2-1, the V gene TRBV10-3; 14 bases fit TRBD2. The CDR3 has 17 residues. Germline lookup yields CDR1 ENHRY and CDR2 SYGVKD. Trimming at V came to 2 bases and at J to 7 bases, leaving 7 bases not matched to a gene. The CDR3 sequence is CAISEGLAGGRGNEQFF. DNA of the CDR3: TGTGCCATCAGTGAGGGACTAGCGGGGGGTCGAGGGAATGAGCAGTTCTTC.

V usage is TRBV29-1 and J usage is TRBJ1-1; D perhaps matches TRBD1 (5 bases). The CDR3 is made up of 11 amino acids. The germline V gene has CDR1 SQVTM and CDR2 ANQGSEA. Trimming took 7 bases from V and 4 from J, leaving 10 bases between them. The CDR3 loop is CSAGEVTEAFF. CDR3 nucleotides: TGCAGCGCGGGGGAGGTCACTGAAGCTTTCTTT.